This paragraph covers one T cell receptor beta chain sequence. Its antigen is not known. The sample originates from a study of a mutant IDH1 vaccine in newly diagnosed glioma. The time point here: week 5, during vaccination. A 20-mer mutant IDH1 peptide at 300 ug was injected subcutaneously with topical imiquimod. Clones were sequenced by immunoSEQ multiplex PCR, and TCRdb holds only the in-frame ones, with some missing. The table has around 52,000 clones, about 90% seen once. Germline V CDR1 and CDR2: SGHNT, YYREEE (reference sequence). The CDR3 contains 14 residues. The junction had 5 bases not matched to a gene; V was cut back by 4 bases and J by 2 bases.

The sample consisted of PBMCs, taken from a glioma patient whose treatment included an IDH1 peptide vaccine. V is TRBV5-4 and J is TRBJ2-7, with 8 positions matching TRBD2. The source is a woman in her forties with glioma. The CDR3, as DNA: TGTGCCAGCAGCAGCAGCGGGGGAACCTACGAGCAGTACTTC. Translated, it gives CASSSSGGTYEQYF.